This T cell receptor (beta chain) appears in the sequencing data of a study of CD4+ T cells in melanoma. Study conclusions and caveats: CD8+ T cell, macrophage and B cell function reportedly correlated with neoantigen-specific CD4+ T cells.

Between the trimmed V and J ends, which lost 4 bases and 4 bases, there was a span of 17 bases. Germline assignment: CDR1 SGHNT and CDR2 YYREEE (reference sequence). The CDR3 contains 15 residues. Points on this clone: As yet, its antigen is unknown.

Clones were read by immunoSEQ multiplex PCR, and TCRdb kept only the in-frame ones, dropping some. The sample holds around 13,000 clones, around 70% seen once. The chain uses TRBV5-4 and TRBJ2-5; no definite D call. The receptor's source is a human donor with melanoma. Sequenced: cells from a culture (not recorded whether cultured in vitro). As DNA, the CDR3 is TGTGCCAGCAGCCAAGAAGGGCAGTCCGTAGAGACCCAGTACTTC. Translation gives CASSQEGQSVETQYF.